This TCR beta chain was identified in a study of technical replicates of blood from four donors. Trimming shortened V by 4 bases and J by 4 bases, and 9 bases separated the two germline ends. CDR3 length equals 12 residues. Germline V gene lookup returns CDR1 SGHNT and CDR2 YYREEE (reference sequence). Data came from immunoSEQ multiplex PCR; TCRdb stores just in-frame clones and leaves some out. The sample lists some 78,000 clones; 94% were seen once. The rearrangement links TRBV5-4 to TRBJ2-7; the D gene is possibly TRBD1 (5 bases). This TCR was recovered from a human donor in good health. Sequenced: T cells isolated from PBMCs. The CDR3 is CASSPDRYEQYF. The CDR3 bases are TGTGCCAGCAGCCCTGACAGATACGAGCAGTACTTC.